Sequencing of this T cell receptor (beta chain) was carried out in a study of response to subunit inactivated influenza vaccine. TCRdb re-derived calls from the RT-PCR reads in MiXCR, one entry per CDR3 protein. The table shows roughly 500,000 distinct CDR3 sequences, with 16% occurring only once. Germline-derived CDR1 and CDR2 are SGHRS and YFSETQ. The CDR3 loop spans 16 amino acids. J was trimmed by 0 bases and V by 4 bases; bases with no gene match: 4. As for this clonotype: Its antigen is unidentified.

Broader study findings: Authors suggested seasonal influenza vaccinations each recruit few new T cells.

The receptor's source is a man aged 45 to 75 who received an inactivated influenza vaccine. V usage is TRBV5-1 and J usage is TRBJ2-1, with TRBD1 matching 10 bases. The material was CD4+ T cells sorted from PBMCs, obtained around 25 months after vaccination. CDR3 region: CASSRDRGFSYNEQFF. The CDR3, as DNA: TGCGCCAGCAGCAGGGACAGGGGATTCTCCTACAATGAGCAGTTCTTC.